This T cell receptor beta chain was identified during a study of cytomegalovirus exposure and HLA in healthy donors. Study-wide results and caveats: TCR beta V segments were, for the most part, productive about 87% or about 30% of the time in an earlier analysis.

The PCR ran on 60 Vbeta and 13 Jbeta primers. The data were produced by immunoSEQ multiplex PCR, yet TCRdb's version contains in-frame clones alone and is incomplete. Recorded for this sample: roughly 78,000 clones. As regards this clone: Its antigen is not identified.

CDR1 and CDR2 from the germline V gene are LGHNA and YSLEER. The CDR3 contains 17 residues. The ends lost 4 bases at V and 2 bases at J; junction bases unmatched: 7. The sequencing sample was made of PBMCs. This rearrangement joins TRBV4-3 to TRBJ2-2; 10 bases match TRBD2. The clonotype was recovered from a man in his forties in good health and CMV-seronegative. The CDR3 nucleotides read TGCGCCAGCAGCCCTCAGACTAGCGGGCGTAACACCGGGGAGCTGTTTTTT. Translated: CASSPQTSGRNTGELFF.